This T cell receptor beta chain comes out of a study of cytomegalovirus exposure and HLA in healthy donors. Both 60 Vbeta primers and 13 Jbeta primers went into the PCR. The method was immunoSEQ multiplex PCR; TCRdb's version includes in-frame clones alone and lacks a portion of them. Of around 240,000 clones in the sample, about 81% were seen once. This clone was seen a handful of times. This CDR3 is built from 12 residues. Looked up from germline, CDR1 is MNHEY and CDR2 is SVGAGI. V lost 10 bases to trimming and J lost 1 base, with 10 bases between them. The chain employs TRBV6-5 and TRBJ1-1; D remains unclear. The sequenced sample consisted of PBMCs. This TCR derives from a woman aged 40 to 55 in good health and CMV-seropositive. In DNA, the CDR3 is TGTGCCAAGGACTTCTGGAACACTGAAGCTTTCTTT. Amino acid sequence: CAKDFWNTEAFF.